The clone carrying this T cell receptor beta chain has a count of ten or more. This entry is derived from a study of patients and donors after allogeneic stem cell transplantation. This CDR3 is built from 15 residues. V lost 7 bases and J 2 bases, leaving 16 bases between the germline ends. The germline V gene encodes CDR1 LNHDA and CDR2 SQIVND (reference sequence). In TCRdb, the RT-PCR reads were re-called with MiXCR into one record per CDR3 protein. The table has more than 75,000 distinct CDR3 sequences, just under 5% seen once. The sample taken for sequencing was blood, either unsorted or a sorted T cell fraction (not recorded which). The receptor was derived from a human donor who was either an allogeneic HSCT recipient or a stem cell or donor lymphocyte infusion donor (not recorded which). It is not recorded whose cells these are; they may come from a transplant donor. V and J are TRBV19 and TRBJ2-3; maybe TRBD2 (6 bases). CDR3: CASMRRGLNTDTQYF. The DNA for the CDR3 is TGTGCCAGTATGAGGCGGGGATTAAACACAGATACGCAGTATTTT.